One and the same sample provided the 9 T cell receptor beta chains below, sequenced in a study of graft-versus-host responses after intestinal transplantation. The protocol was immunoSEQ multiplex PCR, while the TCRdb copy is restricted to in-frame clones and leaves out a portion. The data show tens of thousands of clones, 90% to 95% seen once. Their antigen targets remain unknown. Material: unstimulated CD8+ T cells sorted from spleen or lymph node cells, obtained before transplant. The receptors here all came from a human donor who was the organ donor for an intestinal transplant.

The rearrangement uses TRBV5-6 and TRBJ2-7; D call uncertain. Germline values: CDR1 SGHDT, CDR2 YYEEEE. The CDR3 contains 14 residues. With 1 base removed from V and 3 bases from J, the gap between germline ends came to 11 bases. The CDR3 sequence is CASSLWDWDYEQYF. The CDR3 DNA reads as TGTGCCAGCAGCTTGTGGGATTGGGACTACGAGCAGTACTTC.

This clone was counted once. The chain joins TRBV9 to TRBJ2-1; 9 bases agree with TRBD1. CDR1 and CDR2 from the germline V gene are SGDLS and YYNGEE. The CDR3 length is 14 residues. The trim removed 0 bases at V and 8 bases at J, leaving 3 bases unmatched. The CDR3 is CASSVGGQGHEQFF. The CDR3 DNA follows: TGTGCCAGCAGCGTAGGGGGACAGGGTCATGAGCAGTTCTTC. Using reference TRBV9 and TRBJ2-1 for the parts outside the CDR3, the full variable domain is DSGVTQTPKHLITATGQRVTLRCSPRSGDLSVYWYQQSLDQGLQFLIQYYNGEERAKGNILERFSAQQFPDLHSELNLSSLELGDSALYFCASSVGGQGHEQFFGPGTRLTVL.

The rearrangement uses TRBV10-2 and TRBJ2-3; 10 bases align to TRBD2. This CDR3 has 15 amino acids. Germline lookup yields CDR1 WSHSY and CDR2 SAAADI. J was trimmed by 3 bases and V by 6 bases; bases with no gene match: 6. For the CDR3, the DNA is TGCGCCAGCAGGCCCCTAGCGGGGGTGACAGATACGCAGTATTTT. Translation: CASRPLAGVTDTQYF.

The gene calls are TRBV19 and TRBJ1-2; D might be TRBD1 (6 bases). The CDR3 loop spans 14 amino acids. Between the trimmed V and J ends, which lost 5 bases and 2 bases, there was a span of 12 bases. CDR1 is LNHDA, CDR2 SQIVND, per germline (reference sequence). CDR3 amino acids: CASSFLTGNYGYTF. DNA for the CDR3: TGTGCCAGTAGTTTCCTGACAGGCAACTATGGCTACACCTTC.

The chain couples TRBV4-1 to TRBJ2-6; D might be TRBD1 (6 bases). Trimming pared 4 bases from V and 2 bases from J, leaving 6 bases between. The CDR3 runs to 14 residues. CDR1 and CDR2 from the germline V gene are MGHRA and YSYEKL. CDR3 region: CASSPGAGANVLTF. CDR3 bases: TGCGCCAGCAGCCCAGGGGCTGGGGCCAACGTCCTGACTTTC.

The V and J genes are TRBV5-1 and TRBJ2-5; 8 bases line up with TRBD1. This CDR3 region has 15 residues. The trim removed 2 bases at V and 5 bases at J, leaving 8 bases unmatched. CDR1 and CDR2 from the germline V gene are SGHRS and YFSETQ. The DNA of the CDR3 is TGCGCCAGCAGCTTCAACCAGGGGGCGGATGAGACCCAGTACTTC. The encoded protein is CASSFNQGADETQYF.

The chain couples TRBV30 to TRBJ2-5; a possible D gene is TRBD1 (5 bases). This CDR3 has 13 residues. The germline V gene has CDR1 GTSNPN and CDR2 SVGIG (reference sequence). Between the trimmed V and J ends, which lost 2 bases and 5 bases, there was a span of 12 bases. CDR3: CAWSPRARETQYF. CDR3 coding DNA: TGTGCCTGGAGTCCCAGGGCCCGGGAGACCCAGTACTTC.

The CDR3 protein is CAISESTAYEQYF. CDR3 nucleotides: TGTGCCATCAGTGAGTCGACAGCATACGAGCAGTACTTC. The chain combines TRBV10-3 with TRBJ2-7; D is possibly TRBD1 (5 bases). V lost 0 bases and J lost 4, with 7 bases in between. The CDR3 covers 13 residues. The germline CDR1 and CDR2 sequences are ENHRY and SYGVKD.

J is TRBJ2-3 and V is TRBV4-1, with 7 bases that match TRBD2. The V segment lost 1 base and the J segment 3 bases; nucleotides outside the gene matches: 4. Germline assignment: CDR1 MGHRA and CDR2 YSYEKL. This CDR3 is built from 15 residues. The CDR3 is CASSQVGGRTDTQYF. The CDR3 coding sequence is TGCGCCAGCAGCCAAGTCGGGGGGAGGACAGATACGCAGTATTTT.